One and the same sample provided the 30 T cell receptor beta chains below, sequenced in a study of shared clonotypes between healthy human individuals (TCRdb year 2020). To prepare the library, the immunoSEQ multiplex PCR assay was applied. TCRdb stores this immuneACCESS table with in-frame sequences only. Part of the clones is absent; in the studies checked, under half of the shortfall reflects unresolved V genes, and no reason is known for the rest. The sample profile shows over 950,000 clones; about 80% of them were found once. 0.89% of the sample belongs to the ten largest clones. The material sequenced was memory CD4+ T cells from PBMCs. The cell subset or site tag for this specimen amounts to: CD45RA-negative fraction. Receptors were obtained from a young man in good health. Some clones in this sample may be carry-over from other donors' samples.

The chain combines TRBV10-3 with TRBJ1-2; D may be TRBD1 (6 bases). Trimming stripped 10 bases from V and 3 bases from J, with 15 bases between. There are 13 residues in the CDR3. The germline gives CDR1 ENHRY, CDR2 SYGVKD. For the CDR3, the DNA is TGTGCCACCACCGCAGGGGTCCACTATGGCTACACCTTC. Protein sequence: CATTAGVHYGYTF.

The gene calls are TRBV19 and TRBJ2-7; no definite D call. This CDR3 comprises 14 residues. Germline V gives CDR1 LNHDA, CDR2 SQIVND (reference sequence). V was shortened by 7 bases and J by 1 base, with 14 bases between the two germline ends. The CDR3 nucleotides read TGTGCCAGTAATCGTGGCCACGGATCCTACGAGCAGTACTTC. It translates to CASNRGHGSYEQYF.

V and J are TRBV4-1 and TRBJ2-1, with 12 bases that match TRBD2. The CDR3 sequence is 19 residues long. CDR1 and CDR2 (germline): MGHRA, YSYEKL. V dropped 0 bases and J dropped 8; count of bases not matched to a gene: 14. The CDR3 DNA reads as TGCGCCAGCAGCCAAGAAGGTCGAGGTGCTAGCGGGAGGGGCGATGAGCAGTTCTTC. It specifies CASSQEGRGASGRGDEQFF.

The chain employs TRBV30 and TRBJ2-5; D possibly uses TRBD1 or TRBD2 (6 bases each). The CDR3 is made up of 14 amino acids. Germline V lookup: CDR1 GTSNPN, CDR2 SVGIG (reference sequence). Trimming stripped 8 bases from V and 3 bases from J, with 19 bases between. The CDR3 DNA reads TGTGCCCGGGGAGGACAGACAATTAAAGAGACCCAGTACTTC. Residues: CARGGQTIKETQYF.

The J gene is TRBJ1-2, the V gene TRBV7-9, with a weak D call TRBD1 (5 bases). Trimming shortened V by 3 bases and J by 5 bases, and 10 bases separated the two germline ends. The CDR3 spans 13 residues. Germline V CDR1 and CDR2: SEHNR, FQNEAQ (reference sequence). The CDR3 DNA sequence: TGTGCCAGCAGCTTCGCGGGGGGATATGGCTACACCTTC. Translated: CASSFAGGYGYTF.

Concerning this clone: The same CDR3 is also encoded by other DNA sequences in this sample. This chain connects TRBV5-1 to TRBJ2-2; weak D call: TRBD1 (5 bases). The V and J ends lost 1 base and 2 bases respectively, with 9 bases between them. Germline assignment: CDR1 SGHRS and CDR2 YFSETQ. The CDR3 is made up of 15 amino acids. The CDR3 DNA reads as TGCGCCAGCAGCTTGCCGACAGCTAACACCGGGGAGCTGTTTTTT. It codes for CASSLPTANTGELFF.

V is TRBV7-9 and J is TRBJ1-1, with D unclear. The V gene's germline CDR1 is SEHNR and CDR2 FQNEAQ (reference sequence). The CDR3 length is 14 residues. V lost 5 bases and J lost 0, with 10 bases in between. CDR3 sequence (DNA): TGTGCCAGCAGCCCCCTCGGGATGAACACTGAAGCTTTCTTT. Translation: CASSPLGMNTEAFF. Combining the CDR3 with reference TRBV7-9 and TRBJ1-1 gives the whole variable domain DTGVSQNPRHKITKRGQNVTFRCDPISEHNRLYWYRQTLGQGPEFLTYFQNEAQLEKSRLLSDRFSAERPKGSFSTLEIQRTEQGDSAMYLCASSPLGMNTEAFFGQGTRLTVV.

This clone came up many times. This chain uses TRBV5-1 with TRBJ1-1, with D unclear. This CDR3 contains 13 residues. Trimming pared 3 bases from V and 6 bases from J, leaving 12 bases between. Looked up from germline, CDR1 is SGHRS and CDR2 is YFSETQ. CDR3 loop: CASSSERGSEAFF. The CDR3 bases are TGCGCCAGCAGCTCTGAGCGGGGTTCTGAAGCTTTCTTT. Full variable domain (outside the CDR3, taken from reference TRBV5-1 and TRBJ1-1): KAGVTQTPRYLIKTRGQQVTLSCSPISGHRSVSWYQQTPGQGLQFLFEYFSETQRNKGNFPGRFSGRQFSNSRSEMNVSTLELGDSALYLCASSSERGSEAFFGQGTRLTVV.

The gene calls are TRBV28 and TRBJ2-5, with 8 bases that match TRBD2. CDR1 and CDR2 from the germline V gene are MDHEN and SYDVKM. This CDR3 has 16 residues. The junction had 13 bases not matched to a gene; V was cut back by 5 bases and J by 5 bases. As DNA, the CDR3 is TGTGCCAGCAGTCCCCCTGGTGCGGGAGGTGGGGAGACCCAGTACTTC. Protein product: CASSPPGAGGGETQYF.

The V call is TRBV9, the J call TRBJ2-3; D uncertain. CDR1 is SGDLS and CDR2 is YYNGEE in the germline V gene. This CDR3 is 15 amino acids long. Trimming took 4 bases from V and 4 from J, leaving 16 bases between them. The CDR3 sequence is CASSPLKVDADTQYF. In DNA form, the CDR3 reads TGTGCCAGCAGCCCCCTTAAGGTAGACGCAGATACGCAGTATTTT.

The V gene is TRBV5-1, the J gene TRBJ1-2; TRBD1 might be the D (6 bases). CDR1 and CDR2 (germline): SGHRS, YFSETQ. V shed 1 base and J shed 3 bases, with 13 bases lying between them. This CDR3 region has 15 residues. CDR3: CASSLIPGADYGYTF. Written as DNA, the CDR3 is TGCGCCAGCAGCTTGATTCCGGGGGCGGACTATGGCTACACCTTC.

The CDR3 sequence is CASSQDTRALEQYF. The CDR3 region has the DNA TGCGCCAGCAGCCAAGATACGAGGGCTCTCGAGCAGTACTTC. The chain recombines TRBV4-3 with TRBJ2-7, with D perhaps matching TRBD2 (5 bases). V gave up 0 bases and J gave up 6 bases, with 12 bases separating them. Germline CDR1 and CDR2: LGHNA and YSLEER. This CDR3 has 14 residues.

With regard to this clone: One junction end does not reproduce the germline sequence, and a read error may be involved. V usage is TRBV4-2 and J usage is TRBJ2-1; the D is unclear. The CDR3 has 15 residues. Germline-derived CDR1 and CDR2 are LGHNA and YNFKEQ. The CDR3 DNA follows: TGTGCCAGCGGCCAAGATCAAGGGTGGCACAATGAGCAGTTCTTC. As protein: CASGQDQGWHNEQFF.

The chain uses TRBV5-1 and TRBJ2-2; D not certain. The V end lost 0 bases, the J end lost 5 bases, and 8 bases lay between the germline ends. The CDR3 has 14 residues. The germline V gene encodes CDR1 SGHRS and CDR2 YFSETQ. The CDR3 DNA follows: TGCGCCAGCAGCTTGGCCTTGGTGACCGGGGAGCTGTTTTTT. It yields the protein CASSLALVTGELFF.

The count of this clone is one. V usage is TRBV11-2 and J usage is TRBJ2-1, with TRBD2 matching 13 bases. This CDR3 comprises 16 residues. V trimming: 4 bases; J trimming: 4 bases; junction bases outside the gene matches: 4. Germline V CDR1 and CDR2: SGHAT, FQNNGV. The CDR3 coding sequence is TGTGCCAGCAGCTCTAAACTAGCGGGAGGGTACAATGAGCAGTTCTTC. Protein sequence: CASSSKLAGGYNEQFF. Together with reference TRBV11-2 and TRBJ2-1, the CDR3 gives the full variable domain: EAGVAQSPRYKIIEKRQSVAFWCNPISGHATLYWYQQILGQGPKLLIQFQNNGVVDDSQLPKDRFSAERLKGVDSTLKIQPAKLEDSAVYLCASSSKLAGGYNEQFFGPGTRLTVL.

About this clone: Other nucleotide sequences in the sample specify the same CDR3. The rearrangement uses TRBV28 and TRBJ2-7, with a possible D match to TRBD2 (5 bases). Germline loops: CDR1 MDHEN, CDR2 SYDVKM. Between the trimmed V and J ends, which lost 3 bases and 4 bases, there was a span of 10 bases. The length of the CDR3 is 13 residues. Written as DNA, the CDR3 is TGTGCCAGCAGTTTGGGGAGCCGGTACGAGCAGTACTTC. It specifies CASSLGSRYEQYF.

This clone was observed a handful of times. The chain has TRBV6-5 and TRBJ2-1, with D uncertain. There are 12 residues in the CDR3. The V gene lost 7 bases and the J gene lost 10 bases, with 14 bases spanning the gap. Per the germline V gene, CDR1 is MNHEY and CDR2 is SVGAGI. CDR3 in DNA: TGTGCCAGCACCGACTCGTATGGGGAGCAGTTCTTC. Its protein is CASTDSYGEQFF.

The table lists this clone with a few counts. The chain carries TRBV14 and TRBJ1-4; D call uncertain. Per the germline V gene, CDR1 is SGHDN and CDR2 is FVKESK. This CDR3 contains 15 residues. Trimming left V 0 bases short and J 8 bases short, with 13 bases between. CDR3 residues: CASSQDGLPGEKLFF. The CDR3 coding sequence is TGTGCCAGCAGCCAAGACGGATTGCCTGGCGAAAAACTGTTTTTT.

Turning to this clone: This sample includes further DNA sequences coding for the same CDR3. The V call is TRBV7-2, the J call TRBJ2-1; D ambiguous. V was trimmed by 6 bases and J by 0 bases, leaving 12 bases between them. CDR3 length equals 15 residues. Germline V gene data show CDR1 as SGHTA and CDR2 as FQGNSA. CDR3 coding DNA: TGTGCCAGCAGTTCGACGGCGAGCTCCTACAATGAGCAGTTCTTC. Its protein is CASSSTASSYNEQFF.

The J gene is TRBJ2-3, the V gene TRBV28; D gene uncertain. The DNA end is a closer match to TRBJ1-5, so the J assignment may be wrong. CDR1 and CDR2 (germline): MDHEN, SYDVKM. The CDR3 sequence is 16 residues long. CDR3 in DNA: TGTGCCAGCAGTTTGCAGTACGACGCTAGCACAGATACGCAGCATTTT. Translating it yields CASSLQYDASTDTQHF.

V gene TRBV5-1 combines with J gene TRBJ1-2; 9 positions agree with TRBD1. The CDR3 contains 14 residues. With V trimmed by 4 bases and J by 8 bases, 9 bases remained unmatched. Germline V lookup: CDR1 SGHRS, CDR2 YFSETQ. The chain's CDR3 is CASSPGGGTGGYTF. The DNA for the CDR3 is TGCGCCAGCAGCCCAGGCGGCGGGACAGGGGGCTACACCTTC. Drawing the rest from reference TRBV5-1 and TRBJ1-2, the complete variable domain is KAGVTQTPRYLIKTRGQQVTLSCSPISGHRSVSWYQQTPGQGLQFLFEYFSETQRNKGNFPGRFSGRQFSNSRSEMNVSTLELGDSALYLCASSPGGGTGGYTFGSGTRLTVV.

The J gene is TRBJ2-7, the V gene TRBV6-5, with D possibly being TRBD2 (6 bases). Looked up from germline, CDR1 is MNHEY and CDR2 is SVGAGI. The CDR3 has 15 residues. The V end was cut by 7 bases, the J end by 2 bases, with 18 bases between. In nucleotides, the CDR3 is TGTGCCAGCACCCCGCCAGGGTCTAGCGCCTACGAGCAGTACTTC. Translation gives CASTPPGSSAYEQYF.

This sequence joins TRBV6-1 and TRBJ2-5; 8 bases match TRBD2. This CDR3 contains 15 residues. Germline values: CDR1 MNHNS, CDR2 SASEGT. The V and J ends lost 1 base and 7 bases, in that order; junction bases with no gene match: 8. This CDR3 is CASSEGGLVVWTQYF. In DNA form, the CDR3 reads TGTGCCAGCAGTGAAGGGGGACTAGTCGTTTGGACCCAGTACTTC.

This clone showed up just once. The rearrangement links TRBV30 to TRBJ1-2, with D tentatively TRBD1 (6 bases). Germline loops: CDR1 GTSNPN, CDR2 SVGIG (reference sequence). V lost 1 base, J lost 14 bases, and 14 bases lay in between. CDR3 length: 11 amino acids. CDR3 nucleotides: TGTGCCTGGAGTGGGACAGCCTCTACTACCTTC. Residues: CAWSGTASTTF.

The chain couples TRBV30 to TRBJ2-7; TRBD2 aligns across 7 bases. Trimming took 1 base from V and 5 from J; bases not matched to a gene: 14. Germline lookup yields CDR1 GTSNPN and CDR2 SVGIG (reference sequence). The CDR3 sequence is 16 residues long. The chain's CDR3 is CAWSAGGMWEGNEQYF. The CDR3 DNA reads as TGTGCCTGGAGTGCGGGTGGAATGTGGGAGGGAAACGAGCAGTACTTC.

This chain joins TRBV7-2 and TRBJ2-6; unclear D gene. The V end lost 5 bases, the J end lost 0 bases, and 11 bases lay between the germline ends. The CDR3 contains 16 residues. Germline assignment: CDR1 SGHTA and CDR2 FQGNSA. CDR3 protein: CASSPQWSSGANVLTF. The CDR3 DNA reads as TGTGCCAGCAGCCCCCAGTGGAGCTCTGGGGCCAACGTCCTGACTTTC.

The chain is built from TRBV18 and TRBJ2-7; 8 bases map to TRBD1. The junction had 3 bases not matched to a gene; V was cut back by 6 bases and J by 5 bases. This CDR3 spans 12 amino acids. Per the germline V gene, CDR1 is KGHSH and CDR2 is LQKENI. The CDR3 nucleotides are TGTGCCAGCTCTACGACAGGGGACGAGCAGTACTTC. Amino acid sequence: CASSTTGDEQYF.

The V gene is TRBV5-1, the J gene TRBJ2-1; 13 bases map to TRBD2. Germline V gene lookup returns CDR1 SGHRS and CDR2 YFSETQ. CDR3 length: 15 amino acids. V shed 2 bases and J 9 bases; nucleotides not matched to a gene: 5. The CDR3 DNA follows: TGCGCCAGCAGCTTACTAGCGGGAGGGCCGAGTGAGCAGTTCTTC. This gives the protein CASSLLAGGPSEQFF.

The V gene is TRBV28, the J gene TRBJ2-7; D remains unclear. This CDR3 contains 14 residues. The germline V gene encodes CDR1 MDHEN and CDR2 SYDVKM. The V gene lost 10 bases and the J gene lost 7 bases, with 23 bases spanning the gap. CDR3 nucleotide sequence: TGTGCCACCCAACCTCCGGGTCCTCTACGAGAGCAGTACTTC. The encoded protein is CATQPPGPLREQYF.

V is TRBV5-1 and J is TRBJ2-7; tentatively, D is TRBD1 or TRBD2 (5 bases each). CDR3 size: 15 residues. V lost 3 bases to trimming and J lost 6 bases, with 19 bases between them. CDR1 is SGHRS, CDR2 YFSETQ, per germline. CDR3 coding DNA: TGCGCCAGCAGCTCGTTACTTGGGACCTCCGGCGAGCAGTACTTC. Its translation: CASSSLLGTSGEQYF.